This T cell receptor (beta chain) was sequenced for a study of cytomegalovirus exposure and HLA in healthy donors (TCRdb year 2017). Study-level background: According to a later analysis, the 120 or so validation repertoires were produced on the same platform as the approximately 620 repertoires of the first cohort. The study was designed to test whether signatures of past pathogen exposure could be identified by cataloging public T cell receptors. A separate validation cohort of more than 100 different subjects was used in addition to the roughly 700-subject first cohort. To predict cytomegalovirus infection status, the study brought together high-throughput TCR immunosequencing, statistical association of individual TCRs with disease status, and machine learning.

In regard to this clone: No antigen is known for it. No much larger clone exists at a distance of one base, and base qualities are not known.

Library construction relied on the immunoSEQ multiplex PCR assay. Concerning the study's data processing: A statistical classification framework was developed to diagnose cytomegalovirus status using the catalog of TCR beta chain sequences. The source is immuneACCESS, and TCRdb retained only in-frame sequences with V and J called. Part of the clones is not carried over; for the studies checked, unresolved V genes explain less than half of this, and the remainder is unexplained. D and trimming were read from the DNA, whereas the V and J calls and clone size are those reported in that table. Within this sample are hundreds of thousands of clones, with just under 90% of them counted one time only. The ten largest clonotypes hold around 3% of the sample. The CDR1 and CDR2 encoded by the germline V gene are SQVTM and ANQGSEA. The CDR3 has 14 amino acids, counting the end cysteine and phenylalanine. Only the CDR3 part of the read is kept: 42 bases, read in frame from the first base. Deletion took 4 bases off V and 6 bases off J, with a span of 18 bases between the germline ends.

Paper-wide results and their limitations: In a later analysis, TCRs clustered in the first cohort were found to also tend to co-occur in the roughly 120 validation repertoires, with approximately 95% of cluster scores above 0. The classifier was reported to diagnose cytomegalovirus status with high specificity and sensitivity in both the original cohort and the validation cohort. Three of the identified cytomegalovirus-associated TCR beta chains were confirmed in vitro to be specific for cytomegalovirus antigens. Most TCR sequences were observed very rarely across donors, whereas some public TCRs were present in many individuals. The study gave a list of under 200 TCR beta chains associated with cytomegalovirus. The authors suggested that the approach could potentially be generalized to other disease states and immunological phenotypes. The validation cohort had no HLA typing available for a later analysis, so co-occurrence within that cohort was assessed over all 120 or so repertoires.

Donors formed part of the validation cohort, which comprised 120 or so subjects and was distinct from the first cohort of 666 subjects. The specimen was PBMCs. The sequence was obtained from a man between 18 and 29 years old in good health and CMV-seronegative. The chain joins TRBV29-1 to TRBJ1-1, with TRBD1 as a weak D call on 5 bases. The encoded CDR3 is CSVGFLGLLSEAFF. The nucleotides are TGCAGCGTTGGGTTCCTGGGGCTCCTATCTGAAGCTTTCTTT. The full variable domain, with segments outside the CDR3 supplied by the reference TRBV29-1 and TRBJ1-1 proteins, appears as SAVISQKPSRDICQRGTSLTIQCQVDSQVTMMFWYRQQPGQSLTLIATANQGSEATYESGFVIDKFPISRPNLTFSTLTVSNMSPEDSSIYLCSVGFLGLLSEAFFGQGTRLTVV.